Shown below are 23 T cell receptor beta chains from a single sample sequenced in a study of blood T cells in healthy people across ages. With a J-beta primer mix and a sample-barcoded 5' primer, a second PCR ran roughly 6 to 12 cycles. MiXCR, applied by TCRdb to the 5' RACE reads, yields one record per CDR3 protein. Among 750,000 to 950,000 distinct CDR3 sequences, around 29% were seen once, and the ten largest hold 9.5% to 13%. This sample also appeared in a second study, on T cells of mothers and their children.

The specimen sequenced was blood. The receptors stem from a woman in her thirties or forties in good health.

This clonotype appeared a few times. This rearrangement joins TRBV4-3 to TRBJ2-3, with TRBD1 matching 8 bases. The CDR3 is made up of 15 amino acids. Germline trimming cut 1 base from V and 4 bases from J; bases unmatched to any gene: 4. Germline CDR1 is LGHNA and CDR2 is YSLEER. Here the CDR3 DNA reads TGCGCCAGCAGCCAAGGACAGGGGACTCCAGATACGCAGTATTTT. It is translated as CASSQGQGTPDTQYF.

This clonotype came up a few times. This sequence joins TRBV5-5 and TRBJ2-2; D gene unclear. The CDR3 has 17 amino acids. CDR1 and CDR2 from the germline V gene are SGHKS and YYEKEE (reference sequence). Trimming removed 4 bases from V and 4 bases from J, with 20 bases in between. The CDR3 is CASSPSTLAGATGELFF. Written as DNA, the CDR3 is TGTGCCAGCAGCCCCTCAACCCTGGCAGGAGCCACCGGGGAGCTGTTTTTT.

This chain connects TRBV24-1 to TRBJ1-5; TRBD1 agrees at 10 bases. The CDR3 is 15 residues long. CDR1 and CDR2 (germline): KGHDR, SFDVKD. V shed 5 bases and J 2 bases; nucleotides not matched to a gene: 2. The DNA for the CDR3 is TGTGCCACCAGTGCCGGACAGGGGGGCAATCAGCCCCAGCATTTT. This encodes CATSAGQGGNQPQHF.

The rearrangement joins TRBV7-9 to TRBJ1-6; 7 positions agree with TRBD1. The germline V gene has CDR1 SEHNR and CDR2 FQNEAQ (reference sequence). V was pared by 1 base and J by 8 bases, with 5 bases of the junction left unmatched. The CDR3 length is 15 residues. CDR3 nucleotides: TGTGCCAGCAGCTTAGAGGGGGCGAAGGATTCACCCCTCCACTTT. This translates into CASSLEGAKDSPLHF.

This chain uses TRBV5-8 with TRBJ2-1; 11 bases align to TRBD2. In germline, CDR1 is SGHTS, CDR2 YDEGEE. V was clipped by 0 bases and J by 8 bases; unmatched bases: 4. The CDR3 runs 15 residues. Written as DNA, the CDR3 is TGTGCCAGCAGCTTGGTCCTAGCGGGAGGACATGAGCAGTTCTTC. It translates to CASSLVLAGGHEQFF.

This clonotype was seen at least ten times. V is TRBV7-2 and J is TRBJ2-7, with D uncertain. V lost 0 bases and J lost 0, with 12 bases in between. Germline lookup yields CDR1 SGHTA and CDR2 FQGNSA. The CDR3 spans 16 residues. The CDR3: CASSLAGRGTSYEQYF. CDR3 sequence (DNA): TGTGCCAGCAGCTTAGCGGGTAGAGGTACCTCCTACGAGCAGTACTTC.

CDR3 DNA sequence: TGCGCCAGCAGCCAGGAGACAGGGGGGAACTATGGCTACACCTTC. This sequence encodes CASSQETGGNYGYTF. The chain is built from TRBV5-1 and TRBJ1-2; 9 bases agree with TRBD1. Unmatched junction bases numbered 6, after V lost 4 bases and J lost 2 bases. CDR3 size: 15 residues. The germline CDR1 and CDR2 sequences are SGHRS and YFSETQ.

The CDR3 bases are TGTGCCAGCAGTTACTCTCGGGGAGGCACAGATACGCAGTATTTT. This gives the protein CASSYSRGGTDTQYF. This rearrangement joins TRBV6-5 to TRBJ2-3; D is possibly TRBD2 (5 bases). The V and J ends lost 0 bases and 1 base respectively, with 8 bases between them. Germline CDR1 MNHEY, CDR2 SVGAGI. The CDR3 has 15 amino acids.

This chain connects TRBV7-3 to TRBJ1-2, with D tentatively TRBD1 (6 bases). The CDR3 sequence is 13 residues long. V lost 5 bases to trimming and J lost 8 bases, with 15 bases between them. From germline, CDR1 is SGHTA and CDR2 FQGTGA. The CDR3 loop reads CASSIGQNRGYTF. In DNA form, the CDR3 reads TGTGCCAGCAGCATTGGACAGAACAGAGGCTACACCTTC.

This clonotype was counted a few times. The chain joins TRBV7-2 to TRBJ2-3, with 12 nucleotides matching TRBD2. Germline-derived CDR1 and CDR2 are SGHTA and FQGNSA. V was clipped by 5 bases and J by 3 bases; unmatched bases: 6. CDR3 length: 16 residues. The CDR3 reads CASSPRTSGTTDTQYF. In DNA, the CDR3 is TGTGCCAGCAGCCCCCGGACTAGCGGGACTACAGATACGCAGTATTTT.

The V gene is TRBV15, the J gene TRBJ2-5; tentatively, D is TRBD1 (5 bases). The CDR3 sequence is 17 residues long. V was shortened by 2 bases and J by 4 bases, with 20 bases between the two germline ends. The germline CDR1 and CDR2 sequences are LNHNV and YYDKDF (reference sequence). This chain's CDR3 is CATSRPMGLLGRETQYF. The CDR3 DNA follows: TGTGCCACCAGCAGACCCATGGGGCTCCTGGGGCGAGAGACCCAGTACTTC.

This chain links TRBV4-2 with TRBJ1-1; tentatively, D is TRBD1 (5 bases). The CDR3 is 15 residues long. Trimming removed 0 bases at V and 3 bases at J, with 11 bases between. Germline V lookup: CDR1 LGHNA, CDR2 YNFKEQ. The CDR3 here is CASSQDGRGDTEAFF. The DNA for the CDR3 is TGTGCCAGCAGCCAAGATGGGCGGGGCGACACTGAAGCTTTCTTT.

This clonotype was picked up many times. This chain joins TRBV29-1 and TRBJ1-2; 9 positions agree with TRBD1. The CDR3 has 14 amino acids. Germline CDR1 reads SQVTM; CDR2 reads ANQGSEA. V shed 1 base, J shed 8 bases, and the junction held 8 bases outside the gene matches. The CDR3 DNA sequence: TGCAGCGTTGAAGGGACAGGGGCTTCGCGGGGCTACACCTTC. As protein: CSVEGTGASRGYTF.

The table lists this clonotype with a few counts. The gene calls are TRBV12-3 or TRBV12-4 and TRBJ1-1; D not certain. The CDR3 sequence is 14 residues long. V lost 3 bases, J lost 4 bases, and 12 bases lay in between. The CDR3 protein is CASSFTGLGTEAFF. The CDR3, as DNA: TGTGCCAGCAGTTTTACCGGGTTGGGCACTGAAGCTTTCTTT.

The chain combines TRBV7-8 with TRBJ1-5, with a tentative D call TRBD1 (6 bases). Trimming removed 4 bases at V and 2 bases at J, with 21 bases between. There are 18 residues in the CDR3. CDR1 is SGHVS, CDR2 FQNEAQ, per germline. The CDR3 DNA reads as TGTGCCAGCAGCTCACCTCAAGGACAGACCGCGGGCAATCAGCCCCAGCATTTT. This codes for CASSSPQGQTAGNQPQHF.

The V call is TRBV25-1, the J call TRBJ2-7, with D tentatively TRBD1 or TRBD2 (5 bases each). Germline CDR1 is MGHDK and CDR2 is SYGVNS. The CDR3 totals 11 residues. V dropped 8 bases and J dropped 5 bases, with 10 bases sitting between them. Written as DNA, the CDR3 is TGTGCCAGCGCCCGAGGGGACGAGCAGTACTTC. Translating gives CASARGDEQYF.

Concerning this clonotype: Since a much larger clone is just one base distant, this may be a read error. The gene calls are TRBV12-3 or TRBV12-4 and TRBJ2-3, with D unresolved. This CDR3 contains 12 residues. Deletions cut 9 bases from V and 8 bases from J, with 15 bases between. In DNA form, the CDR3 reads TGTGCCAGTAGGGAAAGGGCAGGTACGCAGTATTTT. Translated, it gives CASRERAGTQYF.

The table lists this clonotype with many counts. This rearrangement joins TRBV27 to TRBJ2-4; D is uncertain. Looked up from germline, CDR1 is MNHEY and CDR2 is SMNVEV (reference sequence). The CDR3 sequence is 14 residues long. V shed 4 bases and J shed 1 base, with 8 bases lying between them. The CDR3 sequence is CASSSTNAKNIQYF. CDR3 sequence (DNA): TGTGCCAGCAGTTCTACCAACGCCAAAAACATTCAGTACTTC.

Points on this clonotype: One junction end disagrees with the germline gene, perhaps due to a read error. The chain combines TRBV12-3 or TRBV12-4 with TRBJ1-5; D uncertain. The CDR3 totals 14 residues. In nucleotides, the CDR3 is TGTGCCAGCAGTTCCGGCGGTAGCAATCGGCCCCAGCATTTT. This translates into CASSSGGSNRPQHF.

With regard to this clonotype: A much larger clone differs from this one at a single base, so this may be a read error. CDR3: CACGRDPSYEQYF. The DNA of the CDR3 is TGTGCCTGCGGCCGGGACCCCTCCTACGAGCAGTACTTC. The rearrangement joins TRBV27 to TRBJ2-7, with D perhaps assigned TRBD1 or TRBD2 (5 bases each). Trimming removed 11 bases from V and 0 bases from J, with 14 bases in between. Germline-derived CDR1 and CDR2 are MNHEY and SMNVEV (reference sequence). The CDR3 consists of 13 residues.

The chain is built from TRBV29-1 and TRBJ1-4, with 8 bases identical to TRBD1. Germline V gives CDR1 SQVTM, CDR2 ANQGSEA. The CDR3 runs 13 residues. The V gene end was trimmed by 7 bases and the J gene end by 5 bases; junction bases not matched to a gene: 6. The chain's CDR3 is CSAGDRINEKLFF. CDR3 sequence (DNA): TGCAGCGCGGGGGACAGGATAAATGAAAAACTGTTTTTT.

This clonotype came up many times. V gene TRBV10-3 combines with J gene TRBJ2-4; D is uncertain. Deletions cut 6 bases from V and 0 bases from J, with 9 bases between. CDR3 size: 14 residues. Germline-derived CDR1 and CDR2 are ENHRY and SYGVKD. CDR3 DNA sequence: TGTGCCATCAGGGGCGAACTAGCCAAAAACATTCAGTACTTC. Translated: CAIRGELAKNIQYF.

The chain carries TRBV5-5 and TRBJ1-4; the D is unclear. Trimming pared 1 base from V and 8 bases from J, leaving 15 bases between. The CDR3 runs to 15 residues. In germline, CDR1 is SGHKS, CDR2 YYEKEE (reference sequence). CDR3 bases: TGTGCCAGCAGCTTGAGGACTGTAGTAAGAGAAAAACTGTTTTTT. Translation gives CASSLRTVVREKLFF.